Listed below are T cell receptor beta chains from one sample, sequenced in a study of naive and memory T cell subsets. TCRdb processed the UMI-ligation and nested PCR reads anew with MiXCR; each CDR3 protein has one entry. The table includes 30,000 to 35,000 distinct CDR3 sequences, about 6.2% detected once. Specimen: skin, collected from a tuberculin skin test site. The receptors here all came from an adult in good health. Each CDR3 is given with its conserved first and last residue. The order of the fields is J gene, D gene, clone size, V gene, CDR3 protein, CDR3 DNA. The D gene is left open where the match is weak. Size is stated for part of the rows, as once, few or many counts, or as a class when the clone is expanded.

TRBJ2-7 TRBD2 - TRBV4-1 CASSSLSGGADSYEQYF TGCGCCAGCAGCTCCCTTAGCGGGGGGGCGGACTCCTACGAGCAGTACTTC
TRBJ2-7 TRBD2 many TRBV20-1 CSAPQLAGGSYEQYF TGCAGTGCTCCTCAACTAGCGGGGGGTTCCTACGAGCAGTACTTC
TRBJ2-7 - many TRBV20-1 CSARTAPYEQYF TGCAGTGCTAGGACAGCTCCCTACGAGCAGTACTTC
TRBJ1-6 - many TRBV5-1 CASSLNGGSPLHF TGCGCCAGCAGCCTTAATGGAGGGTCACCCCTCCACTTT
TRBJ2-2 - - TRBV11-2 CASSHGRLHRTGELFF TGTGCCAGCAGCCATGGACGGCTCCACCGGACCGGGGAGCTGTTTTTT
TRBJ2-7 - many TRBV6-6 CASSYSAGHSYEQYF TGTGCCAGCAGTTACTCGGCGGGACACTCCTACGAGCAGTACTTC
TRBJ2-5 TRBD1 few TRBV3-1 CASSPGQGAGETQYF TGTGCCAGCAGTCCCGGACAGGGGGCAGGGGAGACCCAGTACTTC
TRBJ1-1 - many TRBV7-4 CASSLETGLTEAFF TGTGCCAGCAGCTTAGAGACAGGTCTCACTGAAGCTTTCTTT
TRBJ2-3 - many TRBV6-1 CASSEAKGGPTDTQYF TGTGCCAGCAGTGAAGCAAAGGGCGGGCCTACAGATACGCAGTATTTT
TRBJ2-1 - few TRBV12-3/TRBV12-4 CASSPLIDEQFF TGTGCCAGCAGTCCACTCATCGATGAGCAGTTCTTC
TRBJ2-7 - many TRBV10-3 CAITADPSSYEQYF TGTGCCATCACCGCGGACCCGAGCTCCTACGAGCAGTACTTC
TRBJ1-2 - - TRBV13 CASTSPGRGYTF TGTGCCAGCACCTCCCCCGGGAGGGGCTACACCTTC
TRBJ2-4 TRBD1 many TRBV19 CASSIRGQNIQYF TGTGCCAGTAGTATTAGGGGGCAAAACATTCAGTACTTC
TRBJ1-5 - few TRBV20-1 CSATQATHQPQHF TGCAGTGCTACCCAGGCGACCCATCAGCCCCAGCATTTT
TRBJ2-1 - many TRBV20-1 CSASPHVDNEQFF TGCAGTGCTAGTCCGCATGTGGACAATGAGCAGTTCTTC
TRBJ2-3 - - TRBV29-1 CSVEGGVTDTQYF TGCAGCGTTGAGGGGGGAGTAACAGATACGCAGTATTTT
TRBJ1-1 TRBD1 many TRBV4-1 CASSQGGTGSLNTEAFF TGCGCCAGCAGCCAAGGGGGGACAGGATCTTTGAACACTGAAGCTTTCTTT
TRBJ2-3 TRBD2 many TRBV7-2 CASSFPSGGAFVTDTQYF TGTGCCAGCAGCTTCCCTAGCGGGGGGGCCTTCGTCACAGATACGCAGTATTTT
TRBJ2-1 - few TRBV12-3/TRBV12-4 CASTPDGSSYNEQFF TGTGCCAGCACCCCGGACGGGAGCTCCTACAATGAGCAGTTCTTC
TRBJ1-2 TRBD1 - TRBV4-2 CASSPRSWTGDYGYTF TGTGCCAGCAGCCCCCGCTCCTGGACAGGGGACTATGGCTACACCTTC
TRBJ2-7 - - TRBV7-9 CASSQTDRADSQYEQYF TGTGCCAGCAGCCAGACAGATAGGGCCGACAGCCAGTACGAGCAGTACTTC
TRBJ2-1 TRBD1 - TRBV10-3 CAISESTFRGRYNEQFF TGTGCCATCAGTGAGTCGACGTTCAGGGGGCGATACAATGAGCAGTTCTTC
TRBJ2-5 TRBD2 many TRBV6-1 CASSENVGLAFATQYF TGTGCCAGCAGTGAAAATGTTGGACTAGCATTTGCGACCCAGTACTTC
TRBJ1-6 - few TRBV19 CASSRGSPAGNSPLHF TGTGCCAGTAGTCGAGGGAGCCCTGCGGGTAATTCACCCCTCCACTTT
TRBJ1-6 TRBD1 few TRBV19 CASSIRGQYNSPLHF TGTGCCAGTAGTATAAGGGGACAGTATAATTCACCCCTCCACTTT
TRBJ2-1 - - TRBV20-1 CSARVVWRGDNEQFF TGCAGTGCTAGAGTGGTATGGCGGGGAGACAATGAGCAGTTCTTC
TRBJ1-5 - many TRBV18 CASSPGSNQPQHF TGTGCCAGCTCACCAGGAAGCAATCAGCCCCAGCATTTT
TRBJ2-6 TRBD2 few TRBV7-9 CASSLAGAGFSGANVLTF TGTGCCAGCAGTCTAGCGGGAGCAGGTTTCTCTGGGGCCAACGTCCTGACTTTC
TRBJ2-1 TRBD2 - TRBV20-1 CSARATSGGSDEQFF TGCAGTGCTAGAGCAACTAGCGGGGGATCCGATGAGCAGTTCTTC
TRBJ2-3 TRBD1 - TRBV2 CASRAAGGTDTQYF TGTGCCAGCAGAGCGGCAGGGGGTACAGATACGCAGTATTTT
TRBJ2-5 TRBD2 many TRBV18 CASSPTSGMYQETQYF TGTGCCAGCTCGCCGACTAGCGGGATGTATCAAGAGACCCAGTACTTC
TRBJ2-1 - many TRBV10-3 CAIRGPLSNEQFF TGTGCCATCAGAGGTCCACTCTCCAATGAGCAGTTCTTC
TRBJ2-1 TRBD2 medium-sized TRBV7-2 CASSLDNSGAYNEQFF TGTGCCAGCAGCTTAGACAATAGCGGGGCCTACAATGAGCAGTTCTTC
TRBJ1-1 - many TRBV3-1 CASSQEGRGTPTEAFF TGTGCCAGCAGCCAAGAAGGCAGAGGGACACCCACTGAAGCTTTCTTT
TRBJ2-7 TRBD1 many TRBV6-5 CASQPGQGAYEQYF TGTGCCAGCCAACCGGGACAGGGGGCCTACGAGCAGTACTTC
TRBJ1-2 - - TRBV12-3/TRBV12-4 CASRGIPGNYGYTF TGTGCCAGCAGAGGGATTCCTGGCAACTATGGCTACACCTTC
TRBJ2-7 TRBD2 many TRBV10-3 CAISGSGGKAMYEQYF TGTGCCATCAGTGGCTCGGGGGGAAAGGCCATGTACGAGCAGTACTTC
TRBJ2-7 TRBD2 many TRBV2 CASSEALAGGREQYF TGTGCCAGCAGTGAGGCGCTAGCGGGGGGGCGTGAGCAGTACTTC
TRBJ2-5 - medium-sized TRBV7-8 CASSLAYAGQETQYF TGTGCCAGCAGCTTAGCGTACGCGGGCCAAGAGACCCAGTACTTC
TRBJ1-6 - many TRBV7-3 CASSAHDRNSPLHF TGTGCCAGCAGCGCCCACGACAGAAATTCACCCCTCCACTTT
TRBJ1-2 TRBD1 many TRBV3-1 CATIGTGTGYTF TGTGCCACCATAGGGACAGGGACTGGCTACACCTTC
TRBJ1-2 - few TRBV6-5 CASSYSRGVRGYTF TGTGCCAGCAGTTACTCAAGGGGAGTCCGGGGCTACACCTTC
TRBJ2-2 TRBD2 many TRBV2 CASSAGGGVRNTGELFF TGTGCCAGCAGTGCTGGCGGGGGGGTGAGGAACACCGGGGAGCTGTTTTTT
TRBJ2-1 TRBD2 - TRBV20-1 CSARIAGVPYNEQFF TGCAGTGCTAGAATAGCGGGGGTCCCCTACAATGAGCAGTTCTTC
TRBJ2-7 TRBD2 many TRBV19 CASSIRTSGEQYF TGTGCCAGTAGTATACGGACTAGCGGGGAACAGTACTTC
TRBJ2-1 TRBD2 many TRBV5-1 CASSSGTSGDWSEQFF TGCGCCAGCAGCAGTGGGACTAGCGGGGACTGGAGTGAGCAGTTCTTC
TRBJ1-2 TRBD1 - TRBV2 CASRRTGGNYGDTF TGTGCCAGCAGACGTACAGGGGGCAACTATGGCGACACCTTC
TRBJ2-1 - few TRBV4-1 CASSQDLTGTPRNEQFF TGCGCCAGCAGCCAAGACCTTACAGGGACACCTCGGAATGAGCAGTTCTTC
TRBJ1-4 - - TRBV5-1 CASSLTTTNEKLFF TGCGCCAGCAGCTTGACGACAACTAATGAAAAACTGTTTTTT
TRBJ2-7 - few TRBV7-2 CASSLDQAAGEQYF TGTGCCAGCAGCTTAGACCAAGCCGCCGGGGAGCAGTACTTC
TRBJ2-2 - few TRBV4-1 CASSLWWGNTGELFF TGCGCCAGCAGCCTTTGGTGGGGGAACACCGGGGAGCTGTTTTTT
TRBJ2-2 - many TRBV2 CASSVGRGTGELFF TGTGCCAGCAGTGTAGGCAGGGGCACCGGGGAGCTGTTTTTT
TRBJ2-3 TRBD1 medium-sized TRBV18 CASSRGQAPDTQYF TGTGCCAGCTCCCGAGGACAGGCGCCGGATACGCAGTATTTT
TRBJ1-1 TRBD1 few TRBV2 CASRRDSQAEAFF TGTGCCAGCAGGAGGGACAGCCAAGCTGAAGCTTTCTTT
TRBJ2-7 TRBD1 many TRBV2 CASSEARSGQTYF TGTGCCAGCAGCGAGGCACGCTCGGGACAGACGTACTTC